This T cell receptor beta chain was recorded in a study of blood T cell repertoires in COVID-19. This CDR3 has 15 residues. J gave up 6 bases and V 2 bases, and 6 bases lay outside the gene matches. The germline CDR1 and CDR2 sequences are MNHEY and SMNVEV (reference sequence). Profiling relied on immunoSEQ multiplex PCR, and the TCRdb table lists in-frame clones only, not all of them. The repertoire holds 330,000 or so clones, with about 91% as singletons. Seattle participants joined during active infection and were tracked over time. The V call is TRBV27, the J call TRBJ1-5; 8 bases are a match to TRBD1. Sequenced input: peripheral blood. The TCR comes from a man younger than 45 with COVID-19, enrolled during active disease. This CDR3 is CASSLLPTGVQPQHF. The DNA for the CDR3 is TGTGCCAGCAGTTTACTCCCGACAGGGGTTCAGCCCCAGCATTTT.